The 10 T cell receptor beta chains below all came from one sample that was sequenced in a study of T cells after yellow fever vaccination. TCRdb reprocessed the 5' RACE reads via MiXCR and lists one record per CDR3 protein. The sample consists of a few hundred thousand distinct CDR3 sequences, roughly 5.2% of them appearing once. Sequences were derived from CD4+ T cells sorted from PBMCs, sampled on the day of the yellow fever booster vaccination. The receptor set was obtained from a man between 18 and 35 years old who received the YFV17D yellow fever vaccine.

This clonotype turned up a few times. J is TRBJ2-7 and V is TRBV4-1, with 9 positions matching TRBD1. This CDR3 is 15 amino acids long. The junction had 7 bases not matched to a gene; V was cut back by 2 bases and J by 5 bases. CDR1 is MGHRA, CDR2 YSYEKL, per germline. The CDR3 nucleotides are TGCGCCAGCAGCCAAATGAGACAGGGGGTCAACGAGCAGTACTTC. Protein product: CASSQMRQGVNEQYF.

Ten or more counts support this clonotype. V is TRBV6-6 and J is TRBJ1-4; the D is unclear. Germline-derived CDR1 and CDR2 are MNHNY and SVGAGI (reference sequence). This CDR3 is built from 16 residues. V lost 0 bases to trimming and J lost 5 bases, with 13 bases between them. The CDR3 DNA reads TGTGCCAGCAGTTACTCGCGGCAGTTTGTCAATGAAAAACTGTTTTTT. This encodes CASSYSRQFVNEKLFF.

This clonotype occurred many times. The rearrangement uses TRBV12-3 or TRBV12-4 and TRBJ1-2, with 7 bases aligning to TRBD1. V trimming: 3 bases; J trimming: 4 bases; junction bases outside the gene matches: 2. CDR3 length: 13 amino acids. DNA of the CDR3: TGTGCCAGCAGTTTTGACAGGGTCTATGGCTACACCTTC. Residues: CASSFDRVYGYTF.

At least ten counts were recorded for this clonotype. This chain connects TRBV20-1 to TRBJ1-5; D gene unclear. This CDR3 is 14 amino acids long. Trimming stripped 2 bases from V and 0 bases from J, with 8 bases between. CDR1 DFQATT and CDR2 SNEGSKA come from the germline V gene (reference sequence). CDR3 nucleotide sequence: TGCAGTGCTAGAATAGGAGCTAGCAATCAGCCCCAGCATTTT. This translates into CSARIGASNQPQHF.

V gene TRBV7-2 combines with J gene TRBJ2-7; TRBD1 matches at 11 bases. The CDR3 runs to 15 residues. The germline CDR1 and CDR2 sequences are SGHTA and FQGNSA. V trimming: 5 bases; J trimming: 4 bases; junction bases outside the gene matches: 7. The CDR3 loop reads CASSRTDRGPYEQYV. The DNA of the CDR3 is TGTGCCAGCAGCAGAACGGACAGGGGGCCTTACGAGCAGTACGTC.

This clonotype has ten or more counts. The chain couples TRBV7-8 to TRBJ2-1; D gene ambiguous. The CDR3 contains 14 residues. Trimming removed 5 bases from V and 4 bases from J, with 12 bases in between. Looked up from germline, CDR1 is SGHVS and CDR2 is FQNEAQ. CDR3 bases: TGTGCCAGCAGCCCCGGACCAATTTACAATGAGCAGTTCTTC. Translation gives CASSPGPIYNEQFF.

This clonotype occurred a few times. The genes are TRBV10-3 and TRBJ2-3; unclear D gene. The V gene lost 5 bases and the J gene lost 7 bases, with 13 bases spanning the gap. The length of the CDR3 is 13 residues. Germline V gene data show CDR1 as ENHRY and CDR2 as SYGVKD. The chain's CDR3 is CAISPNLWNTQYF. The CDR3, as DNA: TGTGCCATCAGTCCCAACCTATGGAATACGCAGTATTTT.

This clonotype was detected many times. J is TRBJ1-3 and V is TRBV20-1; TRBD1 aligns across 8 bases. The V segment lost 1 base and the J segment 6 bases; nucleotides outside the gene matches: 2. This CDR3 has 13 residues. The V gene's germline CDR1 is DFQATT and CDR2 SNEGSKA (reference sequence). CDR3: CSARVTGENTIYF. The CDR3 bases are TGCAGTGCTAGAGTGACAGGGGAAAACACCATATATTTT.

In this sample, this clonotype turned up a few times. This chain's CDR3 is CASSREARTYNEQFF. The CDR3 DNA follows: TGTGCCAGCTCACGTGAGGCTAGGACCTACAATGAGCAGTTCTTC. V gene TRBV18 combines with J gene TRBJ2-1; no clear D gene. There are 15 residues in the CDR3. V dropped 4 bases and J dropped 2 bases, with 12 bases sitting between them. CDR1 KGHSH and CDR2 LQKENI come from the germline V gene.

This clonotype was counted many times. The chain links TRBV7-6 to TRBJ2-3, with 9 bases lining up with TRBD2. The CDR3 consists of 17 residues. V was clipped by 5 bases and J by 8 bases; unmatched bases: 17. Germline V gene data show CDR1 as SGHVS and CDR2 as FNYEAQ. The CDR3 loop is CASSRPTASGVHATQYF. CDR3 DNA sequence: TGTGCCAGCAGCCGACCGACCGCTAGCGGGGTGCACGCTACGCAGTATTTT.